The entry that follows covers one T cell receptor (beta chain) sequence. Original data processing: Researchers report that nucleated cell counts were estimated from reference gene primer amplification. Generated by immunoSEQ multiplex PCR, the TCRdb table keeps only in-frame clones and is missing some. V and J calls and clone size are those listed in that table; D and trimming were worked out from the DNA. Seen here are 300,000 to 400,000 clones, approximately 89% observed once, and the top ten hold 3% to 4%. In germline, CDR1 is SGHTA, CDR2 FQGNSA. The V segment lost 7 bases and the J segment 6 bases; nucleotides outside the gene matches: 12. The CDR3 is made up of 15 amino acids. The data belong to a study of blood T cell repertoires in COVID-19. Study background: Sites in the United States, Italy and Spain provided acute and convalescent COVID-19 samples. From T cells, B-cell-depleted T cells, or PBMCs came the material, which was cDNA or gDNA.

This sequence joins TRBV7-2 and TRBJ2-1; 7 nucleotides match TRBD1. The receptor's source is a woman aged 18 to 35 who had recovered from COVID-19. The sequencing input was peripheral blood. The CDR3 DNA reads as TGTGCCAGCACCCTCGGGACAGCCCTAAGCAATGAGCAGTTCTTC. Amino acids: CASTLGTALSNEQFF.